The source of this T cell receptor beta chain is a study of cytomegalovirus exposure and HLA in healthy donors. It was with 60 Vbeta and 13 Jbeta primers that the PCR ran. TCRdb's copy holds only in-frame clones and misses some; the assay was immunoSEQ multiplex PCR. The sample includes roughly 130,000 clones, around 80% seen only once; the top ten take 5% to 5.5%. This clone was counted between two and nine times. The TCR comes from a man in his thirties or forties in good health and CMV-seronegative. Sequenced sample: PBMCs.

CDR3 in amino acids: CASRVDRANYGYTF. DNA for the CDR3: TGTGCCAGCAGGGTTGACAGGGCCAACTATGGCTACACCTTC. V gene TRBV6-5 combines with J gene TRBJ1-2; 7 nucleotides agree with TRBD1. Germline loops: CDR1 MNHEY, CDR2 SVGAGI. The V and J ends lost 6 bases and 2 bases, in that order; junction bases with no gene match: 6. CDR3 length: 14 residues.